Below, 24 T cell receptor beta chains from the same sample are listed, as sequenced in a study of CD8+ T cells in alopecia areata. Sequencing relied on a cDNA template that was reverse transcribed from extracted RNA. The table came from immunoSEQ multiplex PCR; TCRdb's copy has only in-frame clones and leaves some out. The sample shows more than 150,000 clones, 45% to 55% of them seen only once. The sequencing here drew on CD8+ T cells sorted from blood, taken at week 0. Receptors were obtained from a human donor with alopecia areata.

This clone turned up a few times. The CDR3 region has the DNA TGTGCCAGCAGCCTACGGGACAGCACCTACGAGCAGTACTTC. It codes for CASSLRDSTYEQYF. The chain combines TRBV11-2 with TRBJ2-7; TRBD1 agrees at 7 bases. The CDR3 is 14 residues long. V was pared by 5 bases and J by 2 bases, with 6 bases of the junction left unmatched. CDR1 is SGHAT and CDR2 is FQNNGV in the germline V gene.

V is TRBV13 and J is TRBJ2-5; possible D gene TRBD1, 6 bases. Trimming cost V 1 base and J 5 bases, with 11 bases left between them. Germline V lookup: CDR1 PRHDT, CDR2 FYEKMQ (reference sequence). The CDR3 sequence is 14 residues long. CDR3 bases: TGTGCCAGCAGCTTAGCAGGGGCCGCGGAGACCCAGTACTTC. Translated: CASSLAGAAETQYF.

This clone was picked up a small number of times. The V gene is TRBV13, the J gene TRBJ1-5; maybe TRBD1 (5 bases). The CDR3 is 13 amino acids. V was clipped by 6 bases and J by 2 bases, with 8 bases between them. The germline gives CDR1 PRHDT, CDR2 FYEKMQ (reference sequence). DNA of the CDR3: TGTGCCAGCAGTTCGGGGGGCAATCAGCCCCAGCATTTT. Amino acid sequence: CASSSGGNQPQHF.

This clone has a handful of counts. This chain's CDR3 is CASSLNRHEQFF. CDR3 DNA sequence: TGTGCCAGCAGCTTAAACAGACATGAGCAGTTCTTC. This sequence joins TRBV7-6 and TRBJ2-1, with no clear D. The germline V gene has CDR1 SGHVS and CDR2 FNYEAQ. CDR3 length equals 12 residues. Deletions cut 2 bases from V and 8 bases from J, with 7 bases between. The complete variable domain, with remaining parts taken from reference TRBV7-6 and TRBJ2-1, reads GAGVSQSPRYKVTKRGQDVALRCDPISGHVSLYWYRQALGQGPEFLTYFNYEAQQDKSGLPNDRFSAERPEGSISTLTIQRTEQRDSAMYRCASSLNRHEQFFGPGTRLTVL.

V and J are TRBV6-5 and TRBJ2-3, with D maybe TRBD1 (5 bases). V was shortened by 6 bases and J by 2 bases, with 12 bases between the two germline ends. The germline V gene encodes CDR1 MNHEY and CDR2 SVGAGI. CDR3 length: 14 amino acids. CDR3 loop: CASSQGAITDTQYF. CDR3 in DNA: TGTGCCAGCAGCCAGGGCGCGATCACAGATACGCAGTATTTT.

The CDR3 is CASSQSLGGATGYTF. CDR3 nucleotides: TGCGCCAGCAGCCAGTCCTTGGGGGGCGCGACTGGCTACACCTTC. The rearrangement joins TRBV4-3 to TRBJ1-2; D may be TRBD1 (6 bases). Germline-derived CDR1 and CDR2 are LGHNA and YSLEER. This CDR3 is built from 15 residues. V was pared by 3 bases and J by 7 bases, with 18 bases between.

The genes are TRBV10-2 and TRBJ2-7, with TRBD2 as a possible D gene (6 bases). Between the trimmed V and J ends, which lost 6 bases and 2 bases, there was a span of 11 bases. The CDR3 totals 13 residues. Germline V gene data show CDR1 as WSHSY and CDR2 as SAAADI. CDR3 nucleotide sequence: TGCGCCAGCAGCCGGGACTTCACCTACGAGCAGTACTTC. It is translated as CASSRDFTYEQYF.

This clone was seen a single time. The CDR3 sequence: CSAYYSSYEQYF. DNA for the CDR3: TGCAGCGCATATTATAGCTCCTACGAGCAGTACTTC. The rearrangement joins TRBV29-1 to TRBJ2-7, with unresolved D. Germline V gives CDR1 SQVTM, CDR2 ANQGSEA. V lost 7 bases to trimming and J lost 0 bases, with 10 bases between them. The CDR3 is 12 residues long.

The chain links TRBV5-1 to TRBJ2-3; D possibly matches TRBD1 or TRBD2 (5 bases each). Germline V lookup: CDR1 SGHRS, CDR2 YFSETQ. V was shortened by 8 bases and J by 4 bases, with 20 bases between the two germline ends. This CDR3 comprises 15 residues. The chain's CDR3 is CASTLGAQLSDTQYF. The DNA of the CDR3 is TGCGCCAGTACCCTCGGGGCTCAATTATCAGATACGCAGTATTTT.

The rearrangement joins TRBV6-5 to TRBJ2-1; D not certain. Germline CDR1 and CDR2: MNHEY and SVGAGI. The CDR3 runs 11 residues. The V end was cut by 2 bases, the J end by 10 bases, with 6 bases between. CDR3 amino acids: CASSYGGEQFF. In nucleotides, the CDR3 is TGTGCCAGCAGTTACGGTGGCGAGCAGTTCTTC.

The gene calls are TRBV5-4 and TRBJ2-7; 7 nucleotides line up with TRBD1. Germline V lookup: CDR1 SGHNT, CDR2 YYREEE (reference sequence). After removal of 1 base from V and 7 bases from J, the junction contained 2 bases not matched to a gene. The CDR3 loop spans 12 amino acids. The CDR3 spells CASSLTGEEQYF. As DNA, the CDR3 is TGTGCCAGCAGCTTGACAGGGGAGGAGCAGTACTTC.

V and J are TRBV4-3 and TRBJ1-1; 7 bases fit TRBD1. The germline CDR1 and CDR2 sequences are LGHNA and YSLEER. V was pared by 2 bases and J by 7 bases, with 7 bases of the junction left unmatched. This CDR3 is built from 14 residues. Here the CDR3 reads CASSQTRQGLEAFF. In DNA form, the CDR3 reads TGCGCCAGCAGCCAAACCAGACAGGGTCTTGAAGCTTTCTTT.

The chain employs TRBV29-1 and TRBJ2-2; 8 nucleotides match TRBD1. The CDR3 length is 12 residues. The junction had 3 bases not matched to a gene; V was cut back by 7 bases and J by 5 bases. The germline CDR1 and CDR2 sequences are SQVTM and ANQGSEA. CDR3 sequence (DNA): TGCAGCGGCAACAGGGGGACCGGGGAGCTGTTTTTT. Translating it yields CSGNRGTGELFF.

This rearrangement joins TRBV29-1 to TRBJ1-2; no firm D call. CDR1 and CDR2 (germline): SQVTM, ANQGSEA. V was cut by 3 bases and J by 0 bases, with 11 bases left in between. The CDR3 sequence is 14 residues long. CDR3 amino acids: CSVELHLPNYGYTF. Here the CDR3 DNA reads TGCAGCGTTGAGCTTCACCTACCTAACTATGGCTACACCTTC.

This clone was observed a few times. J is TRBJ2-7 and V is TRBV29-1; D perhaps matches TRBD2 (5 bases). Germline V gene lookup returns CDR1 SQVTM and CDR2 ANQGSEA. Trimming removed 8 bases from V and 1 base from J, with 15 bases in between. CDR3 length equals 13 residues. For the CDR3, the DNA is TGCAGCATTGGAGGAACGGATTCCTACGAGCAGTACTTC. Its translation: CSIGGTDSYEQYF.

The chain links TRBV12-5 to TRBJ1-2, with 8 bases that match TRBD1. V lost 2 bases, J lost 6 bases, and 11 bases stayed unmatched. The CDR3 loop spans 16 amino acids. Germline V gene data show CDR1 as LGHNT and CDR2 as FRNRAP. The CDR3 reads CASGLPRGLELDGYTF. CDR3 in DNA: TGTGCTAGTGGTTTGCCCAGGGGGCTCGAACTCGATGGCTACACCTTC.

The CDR3 here is CAWTAGENTEAFF. CDR3 sequence (DNA): TGTGCCTGGACCGCGGGGGAGAACACTGAAGCTTTCTTT. The V call is TRBV30, the J call TRBJ1-1, with D possibly TRBD1 on 5 matching bases. Germline CDR1 is GTSNPN and CDR2 is SVGIG (reference sequence). This CDR3 comprises 13 residues. Trimming stripped 4 bases from V and 1 base from J, with 10 bases between.

V and J are TRBV29-1 and TRBJ2-1, with 9 bases that match TRBD1. Trimming took 7 bases from V and 7 from J; bases not matched to a gene: 8. CDR1 is SQVTM and CDR2 is ANQGSEA in the germline V gene. The CDR3 consists of 13 residues. CDR3 loop: CSATGTGRNEQFF. For the CDR3, the DNA is TGCAGCGCCACCGGGACAGGGAGGAATGAGCAGTTCTTC.

This sequence joins TRBV30 and TRBJ2-1; 13 bases align to TRBD2. The CDR3 is 14 amino acids. Germline V gene lookup returns CDR1 GTSNPN and CDR2 SVGIG (reference sequence). V was clipped by 5 bases and J by 4 bases; unmatched bases: 2. The CDR3 loop reads CAWLTSGGYNEQFF. The CDR3, as DNA: TGTGCCTGGCTGACTAGCGGGGGGTACAATGAGCAGTTCTTC. Using reference TRBV30 and TRBJ2-1 for the parts outside the CDR3, the full variable domain is SQTIHQWPATLVQPVGSPLSLECTVEGTSNPNLYWYRQAAGRGLQLLFYSVGIGQISSEVPQNLSASRPQDRQFILSSKKLLLSDSGFYLCAWLTSGGYNEQFFGPGTRLTVL.

This clone has a single count. The V gene is TRBV4-3, the J gene TRBJ2-1; 10 nucleotides agree with TRBD2. Germline trimming cut 4 bases from V and 6 bases from J; bases unmatched to any gene: 6. The CDR3 consists of 15 residues. Germline CDR1 is LGHNA and CDR2 is YSLEER. The CDR3 DNA is TGCGCCAGCAGCCCCCAGCGGGGGGGCCTCAATGAGCAGTTCTTC. Protein product: CASSPQRGGLNEQFF.

The chain couples TRBV29-1 to TRBJ1-2, with a possible D match to TRBD1 (6 bases). CDR3 length equals 12 residues. The V gene's germline CDR1 is SQVTM and CDR2 ANQGSEA. V shed 5 bases and J shed 6 bases, with 13 bases lying between them. The CDR3 bases are TGCAGCGTTAGAACCGCAGGGGATGGCTACACCTTC. Residues: CSVRTAGDGYTF.

This clone appeared a few times. The rearrangement joins TRBV5-1 to TRBJ2-7; TRBD2 aligns across 14 bases. With V trimmed by 3 bases and J by 5 bases, 7 bases remained unmatched. From germline, CDR1 is SGHRS and CDR2 YFSETQ. There are 16 residues in the CDR3. CDR3 in amino acids: CASSSETGLAGDEQYF. The CDR3 DNA reads as TGCGCCAGCAGCTCAGAGACGGGACTAGCGGGGGACGAGCAGTACTTC. The full variable domain, in which reference TRBV5-1 and TRBJ2-7 provide the parts outside the CDR3, is KAGVTQTPRYLIKTRGQQVTLSCSPISGHRSVSWYQQTPGQGLQFLFEYFSETQRNKGNFPGRFSGRQFSNSRSEMNVSTLELGDSALYLCASSSETGLAGDEQYFGPGTRLTVT.

The chain carries TRBV12-5 and TRBJ2-7; TRBD1 matches at 8 bases. The germline V gene encodes CDR1 LGHNT and CDR2 FRNRAP. V shed 6 bases and J 4 bases; nucleotides not matched to a gene: 14. The CDR3 covers 16 residues. CDR3 nucleotides: TGTGCTAGTGGCCCCGGACAGGGCCAGCCTCGGTACGAGCAGTACTTC. This translates into CASGPGQGQPRYEQYF.

A word on this clone: Other DNA sequences in the sample encode the same CDR3. The V gene is TRBV30, the J gene TRBJ2-7; a weak D match, TRBD1 (6 bases). Trimming took off 0 bases at V and 2 bases at J, with 11 bases between the two ends. The CDR3 length is 14 residues. Germline V gives CDR1 GTSNPN, CDR2 SVGIG (reference sequence). The CDR3 is CAWSVGQGTYEQYF. CDR3 nucleotides: TGTGCCTGGAGTGTAGGCCAGGGGACCTACGAGCAGTACTTC.